The present T cell receptor (beta chain) was sequenced within a study of cytomegalovirus exposure and HLA in healthy donors. The study's findings and limits: In an earlier analysis, most TCR beta V segments were productive about 90% or about 30% of the time. In a later analysis, several top co-occurrence clusters appeared linked to parvovirus B19, influenza, CMV and Epstein-Barr virus. Exclusion applied to some V segments, including TRBV6-2 and TRBV6-3, as they were indistinguishable. Association of a missense DCLRE1C variant with TCR beta V- and J-gene trimming was reported in a later analysis.

The study ran its PCR with 60 Vbeta and 13 Jbeta primers. Assay used: immunoSEQ multiplex PCR; TCRdb lists only in-frame clones, some missing. The sample records fewer than 150,000 clones, over 75% being singletons. V was trimmed by 7 bases and J by 13 bases, leaving 11 bases between them. Per germline, CDR1 MGHRA and CDR2 YSYEKL. The CDR3 extends over 10 amino acids. A remark on this clone: Antigen unknown.

J is TRBJ2-1 and V is TRBV4-1; D possibly corresponds to TRBD2 (6 bases). The sequence was obtained from a male donor in good health and CMV-seronegative. Sequenced material: PBMCs. CDR3 DNA sequence: TGCGCCAGCACAGGGACTCTTCAGTTCTTC. Amino acid sequence: CASTGTLQFF.